The present TCR beta chain was sequenced within a study of vaccination and CD4 T cells after COVID-19. Study in general: Stimulation of cells relied on overlapping spike peptides derived from SARS-CoV-2, HCoV-NL63, HCoV-OC43 and HCoV-229E. Control cultures received a CEFX pool, an HIV-1 Nef pool, or no peptide. Study-wide results and limits: Looking at convalescent patients, a median approximately 88% of reactive clones were present only post-vaccination.

Sequencing of cultured CD4+ T cell DNA used the Oncomine TCR Beta short-read assay. TCRdb reprocessed the PCR reads with MiXCR, giving one entry per CDR3 protein. The table shows 12,000 to 15,000 distinct CDR3 sequences, with just under 35% occurring only once. Sample treatment: 10-day PBMC culture with coronavirus spike peptide pools or control peptides (ViraFEST assay). Via ViraFEST, peptide pools expanded antigen-specific T cells before TCR sequencing. This clonotype was recorded a few times. Its antigen is as yet unknown. This clonotype originated in a human donor with COVID-19. Sample: cultured CD4+ T cells from blood.

The CDR3 sequence is CASSEGGGPPYGYTF. DNA of the CDR3: TGTGCCAGCAGTGAAGGTGGGGGCCCCCCCTATGGCTACACCTTC. This chain connects TRBV6-1 to TRBJ1-2; maybe TRBD1 (6 bases). CDR3 length: 15 residues. V shed 1 base and J shed 4 bases, with 13 bases lying between them. The germline V gene encodes CDR1 MNHNS and CDR2 SASEGT.